This T cell receptor (beta chain) emerged from a study of blood T cells in healthy people across ages. General study findings and limits: TCR beta diversity, measured per million T cells, fell in a roughly linear way with age.

CDR1 is ENHRY and CDR2 is SYGVKD in the germline V gene. The CDR3 sequence is 13 residues long. V lost 5 bases, J lost 1 base, and 5 bases lay in between. Donors each provided around 9 milliliters of peripheral blood. Primers used in a second PCR of about 6 to 11 cycles were a sample-barcoded 5' primer and a J-beta primer mix. TCRdb re-analysed the 5' RACE reads in MiXCR, keeping a single row per CDR3 protein. Of 1.4 million to 1.5 million distinct CDR3 sequences in the sample, about 40% were seen once. This clonotype was counted a few times. Its antigen is not known. The receptor was derived from a woman aged 18 to 35 in good health. The chain links TRBV10-3 to TRBJ1-4; D gene ambiguous. The sample comprised blood. CDR3 loop: CAISLGTNEKLFF. Here the CDR3 DNA reads TGTGCCATCAGTCTAGGAACTAATGAAAAACTGTTTTTT.